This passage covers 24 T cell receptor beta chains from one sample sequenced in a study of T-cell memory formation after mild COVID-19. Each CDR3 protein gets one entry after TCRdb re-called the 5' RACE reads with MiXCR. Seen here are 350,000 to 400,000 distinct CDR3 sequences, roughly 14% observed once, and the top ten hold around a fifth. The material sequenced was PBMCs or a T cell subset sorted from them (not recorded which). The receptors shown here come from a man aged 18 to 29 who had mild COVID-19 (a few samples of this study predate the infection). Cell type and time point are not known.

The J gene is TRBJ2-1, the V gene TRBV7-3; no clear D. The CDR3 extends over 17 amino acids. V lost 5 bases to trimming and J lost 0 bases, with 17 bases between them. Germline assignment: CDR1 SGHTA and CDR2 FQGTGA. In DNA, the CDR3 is TGTGCCAGCAGCCCCTATTTAAGGAGAAGCTCCTACAATGAGCAGTTCTTC. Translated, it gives CASSPYLRRSSYNEQFF.

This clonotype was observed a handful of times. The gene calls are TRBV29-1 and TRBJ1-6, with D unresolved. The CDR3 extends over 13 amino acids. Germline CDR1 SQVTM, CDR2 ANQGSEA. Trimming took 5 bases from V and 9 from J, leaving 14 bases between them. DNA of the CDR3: TGCAGCGTTTGCCCCCAGCGGAGTTCACCCCTCCACTTT. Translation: CSVCPQRSSPLHF.

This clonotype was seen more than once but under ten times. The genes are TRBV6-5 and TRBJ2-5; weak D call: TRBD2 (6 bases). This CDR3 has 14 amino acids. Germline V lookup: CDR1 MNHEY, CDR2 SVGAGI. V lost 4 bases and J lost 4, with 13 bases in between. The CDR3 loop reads CASSSRLSGETQYF. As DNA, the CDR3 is TGTGCCAGCAGTTCCCGACTTAGCGGAGAGACCCAGTACTTC.

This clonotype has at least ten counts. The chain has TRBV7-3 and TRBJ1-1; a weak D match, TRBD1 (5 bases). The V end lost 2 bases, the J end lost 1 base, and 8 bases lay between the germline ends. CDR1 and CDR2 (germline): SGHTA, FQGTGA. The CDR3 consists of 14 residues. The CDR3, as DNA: TGTGCCAGCAGCTTAGGGGGGAAGAACACTGAAGCTTTCTTT. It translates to CASSLGGKNTEAFF.

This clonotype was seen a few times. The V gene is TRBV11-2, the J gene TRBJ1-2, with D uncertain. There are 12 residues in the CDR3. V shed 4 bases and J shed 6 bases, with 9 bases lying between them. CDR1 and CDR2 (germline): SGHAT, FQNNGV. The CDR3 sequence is CASSSRWDGYTF. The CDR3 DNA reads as TGTGCCAGCAGCTCCCGTTGGGATGGCTACACCTTC.

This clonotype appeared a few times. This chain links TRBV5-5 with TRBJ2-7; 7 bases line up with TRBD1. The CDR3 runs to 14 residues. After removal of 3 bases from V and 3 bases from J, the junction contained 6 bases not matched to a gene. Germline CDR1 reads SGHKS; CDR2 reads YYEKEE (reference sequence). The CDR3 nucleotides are TGTGCCAGCAGCTCCCGACAGGGAAACTACGAGCAGTACGTC. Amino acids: CASSSRQGNYEQYV.

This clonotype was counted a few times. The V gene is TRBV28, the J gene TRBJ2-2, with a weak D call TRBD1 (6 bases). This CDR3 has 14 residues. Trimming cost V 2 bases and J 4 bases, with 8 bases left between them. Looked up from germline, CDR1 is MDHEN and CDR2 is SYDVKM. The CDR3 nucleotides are TGTGCCAGCAGTTTACAGGACAGCACCGGGGAGCTGTTTTTT. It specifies CASSLQDSTGELFF.

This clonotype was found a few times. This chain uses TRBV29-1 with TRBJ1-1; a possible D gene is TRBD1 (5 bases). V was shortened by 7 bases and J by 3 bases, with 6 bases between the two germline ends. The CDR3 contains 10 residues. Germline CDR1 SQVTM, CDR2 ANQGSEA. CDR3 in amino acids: CSGGDTEAFF. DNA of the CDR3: TGCAGCGGGGGGGACACTGAAGCTTTCTTT.

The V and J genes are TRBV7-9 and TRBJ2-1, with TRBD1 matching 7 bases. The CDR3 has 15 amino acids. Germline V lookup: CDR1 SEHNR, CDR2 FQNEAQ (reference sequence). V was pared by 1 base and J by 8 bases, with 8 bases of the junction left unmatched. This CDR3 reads CASSLGDSYPDEQFF. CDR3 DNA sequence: TGTGCCAGCAGCTTAGGGGACAGCTACCCCGATGAGCAGTTCTTC.

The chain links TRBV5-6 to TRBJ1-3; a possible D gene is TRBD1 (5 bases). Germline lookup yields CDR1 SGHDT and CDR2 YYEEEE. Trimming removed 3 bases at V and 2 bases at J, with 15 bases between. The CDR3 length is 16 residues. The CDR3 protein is CASSSAGGFTGNTIYF. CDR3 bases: TGTGCCAGCAGCTCCGCGGGGGGATTTACTGGAAACACCATATATTTT.

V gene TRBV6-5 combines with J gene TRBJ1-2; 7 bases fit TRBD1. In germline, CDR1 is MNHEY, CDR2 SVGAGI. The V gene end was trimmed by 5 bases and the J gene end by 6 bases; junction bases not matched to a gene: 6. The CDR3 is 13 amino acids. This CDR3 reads CASSGTDRHGYTF. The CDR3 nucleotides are TGTGCCAGCAGTGGGACAGACAGGCATGGCTACACCTTC.

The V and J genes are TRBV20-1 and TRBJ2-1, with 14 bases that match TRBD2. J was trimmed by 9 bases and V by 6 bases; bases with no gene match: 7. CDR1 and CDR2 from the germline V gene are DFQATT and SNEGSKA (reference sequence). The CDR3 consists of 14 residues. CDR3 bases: TGCAGTGCCCCGAGACTAGCGGGGGGGCGTGAGCAGTTCTTC. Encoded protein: CSAPRLAGGREQFF.

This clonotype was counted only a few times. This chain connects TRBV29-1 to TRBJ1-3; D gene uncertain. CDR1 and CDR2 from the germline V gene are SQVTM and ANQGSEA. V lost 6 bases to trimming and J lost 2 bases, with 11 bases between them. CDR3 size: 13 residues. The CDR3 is CSVEGDPGNTIYF. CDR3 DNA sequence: TGCAGCGTGGAGGGCGACCCTGGAAACACCATATATTTT.

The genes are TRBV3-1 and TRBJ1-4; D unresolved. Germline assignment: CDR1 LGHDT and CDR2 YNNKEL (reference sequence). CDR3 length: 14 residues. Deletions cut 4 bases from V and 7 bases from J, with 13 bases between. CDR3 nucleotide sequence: TGTGCCAGCAGCCCCCCGTCTGGGGTTGAAAAACTGTTTTTT. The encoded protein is CASSPPSGVEKLFF. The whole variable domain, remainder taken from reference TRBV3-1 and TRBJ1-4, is DTAVSQTPKYLVTQMGNDKSIKCEQNLGHDTMYWYKQDSKKFLKIMFSYNNKELIINETVPNRFSPKSPDKAHLNLHINSLELGDSAVYFCASSPPSGVEKLFFGSGTQLSVL.

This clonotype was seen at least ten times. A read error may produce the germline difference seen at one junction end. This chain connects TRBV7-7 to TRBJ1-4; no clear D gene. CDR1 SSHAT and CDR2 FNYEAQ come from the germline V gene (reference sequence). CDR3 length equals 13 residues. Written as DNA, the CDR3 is TGTGCTAGCAGCTTAGCCCAAGATGAAAAACTGTTTTTT. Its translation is CASSLAQDEKLFF.

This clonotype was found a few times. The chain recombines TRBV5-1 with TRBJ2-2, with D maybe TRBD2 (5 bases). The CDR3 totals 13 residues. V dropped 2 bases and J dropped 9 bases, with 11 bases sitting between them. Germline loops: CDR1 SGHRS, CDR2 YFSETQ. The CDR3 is CASSLRTEWELFF. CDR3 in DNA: TGCGCCAGCAGCTTACGGACTGAGTGGGAGCTGTTTTTT. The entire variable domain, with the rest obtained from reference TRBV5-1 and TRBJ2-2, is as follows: KAGVTQTPRYLIKTRGQQVTLSCSPISGHRSVSWYQQTPGQGLQFLFEYFSETQRNKGNFPGRFSGRQFSNSRSEMNVSTLELGDSALYLCASSLRTEWELFFGEGSRLTVL.

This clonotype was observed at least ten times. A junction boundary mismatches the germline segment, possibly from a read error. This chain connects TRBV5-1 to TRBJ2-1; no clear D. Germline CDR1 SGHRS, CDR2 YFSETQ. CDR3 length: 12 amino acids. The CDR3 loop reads CASSRAYNEQFF. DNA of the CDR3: TGTGCCAGCAGTAGGGCGTACAATGAGCAGTTCTTC. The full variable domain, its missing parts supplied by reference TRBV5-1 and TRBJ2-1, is KAGVTQTPRYLIKTRGQQVTLSCSPISGHRSVSWYQQTPGQGLQFLFEYFSETQRNKGNFPGRFSGRQFSNSRSEMNVSTLELGDSALYLCASSRAYNEQFFGPGTRLTVL.

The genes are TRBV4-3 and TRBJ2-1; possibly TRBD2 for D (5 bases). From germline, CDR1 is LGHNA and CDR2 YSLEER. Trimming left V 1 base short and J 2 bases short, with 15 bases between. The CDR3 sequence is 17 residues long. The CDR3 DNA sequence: TGCGCCAGCAGCCAAGCAAGCGGCAAACCCCCCTACAATGAGCAGTTCTTC. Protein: CASSQASGKPPYNEQFF.

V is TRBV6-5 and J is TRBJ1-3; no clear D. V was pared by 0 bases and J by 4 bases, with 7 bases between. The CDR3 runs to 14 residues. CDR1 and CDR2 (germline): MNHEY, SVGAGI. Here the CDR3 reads CASSYSFGGNTIYF. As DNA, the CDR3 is TGTGCCAGCAGTTACTCGTTCGGGGGAAACACCATATATTTT.

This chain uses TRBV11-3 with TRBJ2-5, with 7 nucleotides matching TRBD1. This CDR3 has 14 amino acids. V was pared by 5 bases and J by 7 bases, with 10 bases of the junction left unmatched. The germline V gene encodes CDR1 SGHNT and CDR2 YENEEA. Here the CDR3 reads CASSPQGDRGTQYF. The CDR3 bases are TGTGCCAGCAGCCCTCAGGGGGATCGTGGGACCCAGTACTTC.

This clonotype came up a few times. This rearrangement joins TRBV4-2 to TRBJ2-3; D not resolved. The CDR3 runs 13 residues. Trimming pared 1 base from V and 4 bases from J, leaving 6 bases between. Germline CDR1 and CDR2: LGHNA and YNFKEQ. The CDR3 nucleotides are TGTGCCAGCAGCCAAGTAGGGCCAGATACGCAGTATTTT. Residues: CASSQVGPDTQYF.

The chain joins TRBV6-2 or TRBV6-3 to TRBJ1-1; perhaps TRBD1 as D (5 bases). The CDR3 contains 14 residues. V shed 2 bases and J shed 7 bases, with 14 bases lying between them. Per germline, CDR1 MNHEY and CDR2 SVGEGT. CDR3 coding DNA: TGTGCCAGCAGTTACATTCAGGGCGCCTTTGAAGCTTTCTTT. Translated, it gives CASSYIQGAFEAFF.

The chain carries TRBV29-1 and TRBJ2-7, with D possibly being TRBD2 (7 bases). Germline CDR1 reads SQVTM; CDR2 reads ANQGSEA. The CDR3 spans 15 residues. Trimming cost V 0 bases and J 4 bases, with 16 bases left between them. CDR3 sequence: CSVEEGQGGGYEQYF. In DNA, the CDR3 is TGCAGCGTTGAAGAAGGGCAGGGAGGGGGTTACGAGCAGTACTTC.

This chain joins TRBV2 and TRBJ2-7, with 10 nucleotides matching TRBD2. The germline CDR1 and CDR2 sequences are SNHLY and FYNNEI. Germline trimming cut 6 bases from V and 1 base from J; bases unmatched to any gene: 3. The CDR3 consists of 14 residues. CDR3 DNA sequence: TGTGCCAGCAGCAGGACTAGCGGTTCCTACGAGCAGTACTTC. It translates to CASSRTSGSYEQYF.